These T cell receptor beta chains were read from a single sample in a study of blood T cell repertoires in COVID-19. Profiled with immunoSEQ multiplex PCR; TCRdb holds only in-frame clones, not every one. Altogether around 130,000 clones are present, roughly nine tenths being singletons, with the ten largest covering approximately 30%. Sequenced: peripheral blood. Receptors originate from a man aged 65-85 years with active or convalescent COVID-19. Both conserved end residues are part of each CDR3. A D gene is named only where the DNA matches it firmly. Clone size is not always given. Where it is, it says once, few, many or a class for expanded clones.

j_call: TRBJ2-7
v_call: TRBV10-3
clone_size: NA
d_call: TRBD1
cdr3_aa: CAILGQGRDEQYF
cdr3_nt: TGTGCCATCCTGGGACAGGGGCGGGACGAGCAGTACTTC

j_call: TRBJ1-4
v_call: TRBV28
clone_size: NA
d_call: NA
cdr3_aa: CASSLRGRLVEKLFF
cdr3_nt: TGTGCCAGCAGTCTCAGGGGAAGGTTGGTTGAAAAACTGTTTTTT

j_call: TRBJ2-7
v_call: TRBV7-2
clone_size: NA
d_call: TRBD2
cdr3_aa: CASSPAGLAEQYF
cdr3_nt: TGTGCCAGCAGCCCGGCGGGACTAGCCGAGCAGTACTTC

j_call: TRBJ1-4
v_call: TRBV15
clone_size: once
d_call: TRBD1
cdr3_aa: CATSSASRQGEKLFF
cdr3_nt: TGTGCCACCAGCAGCGCCTCCCGACAGGGTGAAAAACTGTTTTTT

j_call: TRBJ2-3
v_call: TRBV6-5
clone_size: NA
d_call: TRBD2
cdr3_aa: CASSFGASGYTDTQYF
cdr3_nt: TGTGCCAGCAGTTTCGGGGCTAGCGGATACACAGATACGCAGTATTTT

j_call: TRBJ2-5
v_call: TRBV27
clone_size: few
d_call: TRBD1
cdr3_aa: CASSLGTGSRETQYF
cdr3_nt: TGTGCCAGCAGCCTAGGGACAGGTAGTAGGGAGACCCAGTACTTC

j_call: TRBJ1-5
v_call: TRBV7-8
clone_size: NA
d_call: NA
cdr3_aa: CASSRDSNQPQHF
cdr3_nt: TGTGCCAGCAGCCGGGACTCTAATCAGCCCCAGCATTTT

j_call: TRBJ1-1
v_call: TRBV27
clone_size: NA
d_call: TRBD1
cdr3_aa: CASRTTGTGWTEAFF
cdr3_nt: TGTGCCAGCAGAACTACCGGGACAGGGTGGACTGAAGCTTTCTTT

j_call: TRBJ1-2
v_call: TRBV29-1
clone_size: many
d_call: TRBD1
cdr3_aa: CSVAGQGAGYTF
cdr3_nt: TGCAGCGTTGCGGGACAGGGGGCGGGCTACACCTTC

j_call: TRBJ1-2
v_call: TRBV7-8
clone_size: NA
d_call: TRBD1
cdr3_aa: CASSHGQGGGYTF
cdr3_nt: TGTGCCAGCAGCCACGGACAGGGGGGTGGCTACACCTTC

j_call: TRBJ2-2
v_call: TRBV3-1/TRBV3-2
clone_size: once
d_call: NA
cdr3_aa: CASSQEGGAGELFF
cdr3_nt: TGTGCCAGCAGCCAAGAGGGGGGGGCGGGGGAGCTGTTTTTT

j_call: TRBJ2-7
v_call: TRBV6-5
clone_size: NA
d_call: NA
cdr3_aa: CASSPPTASYEQYF
cdr3_nt: TGTGCCAGCAGTCCCCCGACAGCTTCCTACGAGCAGTACTTC

j_call: TRBJ1-2
v_call: TRBV5-1
clone_size: NA
d_call: TRBD1
cdr3_aa: CASSLQGAGGYTF
cdr3_nt: TGCGCCAGCAGCTTGCAGGGGGCTGGGGGCTACACCTTC

j_call: TRBJ1-5
v_call: TRBV12-3/TRBV12-4
clone_size: NA
d_call: NA
cdr3_aa: CASKGSNQPQHF
cdr3_nt: TGTGCCAGCAAGGGGAGCAATCAGCCCCAGCATTTT

j_call: TRBJ1-6
v_call: TRBV7-2
clone_size: NA
d_call: NA
cdr3_aa: CASSLDAGQDNSPLHF
cdr3_nt: TGTGCCAGCAGCTTAGATGCAGGGCAGGATAATTCACCCCTCCACTTT

j_call: TRBJ1-1
v_call: TRBV12-5
clone_size: few
d_call: TRBD1
cdr3_aa: CASGGEDRGNSNTEAFF
cdr3_nt: TGTGCTAGTGGTGGAGAGGACAGGGGGAATTCGAACACTGAAGCTTTCTTT